The sequence of this TCR beta chain was determined in a study of control samples from healthy donors and cancer patients (dated by TCRdb to the early 2020s). The germline V gene (reference sequence) gives CDR1 as GTSNPN and CDR2 as SVGIG. From its cysteine to its phenylalanine, the CDR3 spans 15 amino acids. Kept here is only the CDR3 DNA, which spans 45 bases and is read in frame from base 1. V drops 2 bases and J drops 0 bases, leaving 11 bases in between. The receptor library was made with the immunoSEQ multiplex PCR assay. What TCRdb holds here is the immuneACCESS table cut down to in-frame rearrangements. Part of the clones is not present; checked against another copy, under half of the missing clones reflect an unresolved V gene, and the others are unexplained. The sample records roughly 28,000 clones, around 80% of which are singletons. Roughly a fifth of the sample is taken by the ten largest.

About this clone: Its antigen remains undetermined. It has no much larger one-base neighbor in the sample; base qualities were not kept.

The sequence came from a man in his sixties with head and neck cancer. The sample consisted of PBMCs. The V and J genes are TRBV30 and TRBJ1-5; TRBD1 is perhaps the D gene, given 5 matching bases. Here the CDR3 is given as CAWSPDGHSNQPQHF. The DNA reads TGTGCCTGGAGTCCCGACGGACATAGCAATCAGCCCCAGCATTTT.